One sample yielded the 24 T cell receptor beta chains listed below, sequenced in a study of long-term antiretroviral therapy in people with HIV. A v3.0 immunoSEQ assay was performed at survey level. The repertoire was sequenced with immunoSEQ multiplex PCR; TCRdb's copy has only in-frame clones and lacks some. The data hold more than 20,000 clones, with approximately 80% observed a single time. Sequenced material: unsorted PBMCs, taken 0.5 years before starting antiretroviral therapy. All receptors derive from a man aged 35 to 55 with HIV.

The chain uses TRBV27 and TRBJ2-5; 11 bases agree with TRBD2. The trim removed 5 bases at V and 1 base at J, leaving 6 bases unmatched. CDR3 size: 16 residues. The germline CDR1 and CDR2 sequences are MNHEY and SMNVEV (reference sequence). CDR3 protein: CASSRRLAGLQETQYF. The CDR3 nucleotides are TGTGCCAGCAGTCGACGACTAGCGGGGCTCCAAGAGACCCAGTACTTC.

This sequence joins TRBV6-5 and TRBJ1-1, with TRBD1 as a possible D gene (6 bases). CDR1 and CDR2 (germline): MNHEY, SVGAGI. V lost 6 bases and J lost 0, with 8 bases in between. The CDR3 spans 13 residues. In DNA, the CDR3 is TGTGCCAGCAGGGGGGGCTTGAACACTGAAGCTTTCTTT. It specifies CASRGGLNTEAFF.

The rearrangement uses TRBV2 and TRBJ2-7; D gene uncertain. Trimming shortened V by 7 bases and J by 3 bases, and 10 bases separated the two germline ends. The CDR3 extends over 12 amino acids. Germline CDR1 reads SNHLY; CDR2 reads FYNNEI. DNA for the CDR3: TGTGCCAGCAAAGGCTATAACTACGAGCAGTACTTC. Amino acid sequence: CASKGYNYEQYF.

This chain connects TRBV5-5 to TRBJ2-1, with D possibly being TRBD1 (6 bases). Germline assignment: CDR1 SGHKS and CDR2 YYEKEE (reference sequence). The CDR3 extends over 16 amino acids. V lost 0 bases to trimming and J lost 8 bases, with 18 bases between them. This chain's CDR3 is CASSLGQGITSYEQFF. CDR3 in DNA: TGTGCCAGCAGCTTGGGGCAGGGGATAACAAGTTATGAGCAGTTCTTC.

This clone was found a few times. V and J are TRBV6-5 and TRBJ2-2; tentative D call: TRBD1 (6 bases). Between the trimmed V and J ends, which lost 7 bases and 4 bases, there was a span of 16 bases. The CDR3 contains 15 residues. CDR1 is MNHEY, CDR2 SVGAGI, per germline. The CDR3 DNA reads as TGTGCCAGCAATGTCAGGGGCGCGGGCACCGGGGAGCTGTTTTTT. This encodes CASNVRGAGTGELFF.

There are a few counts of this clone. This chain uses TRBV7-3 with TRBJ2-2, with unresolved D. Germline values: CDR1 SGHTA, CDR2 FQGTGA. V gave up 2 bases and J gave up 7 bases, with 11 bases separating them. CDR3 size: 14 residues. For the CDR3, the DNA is TGTGCCAGCAGCTTAGTCTCCGCTGGCGGGGAGCTGTTTTTT. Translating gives CASSLVSAGGELFF.

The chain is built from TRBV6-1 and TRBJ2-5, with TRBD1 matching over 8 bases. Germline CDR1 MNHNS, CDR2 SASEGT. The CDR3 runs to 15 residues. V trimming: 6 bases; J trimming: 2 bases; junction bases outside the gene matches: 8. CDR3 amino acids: CASRNRDRLQETQYF. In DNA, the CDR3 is TGTGCCAGCAGGAACCGGGACAGGTTGCAAGAGACCCAGTACTTC.

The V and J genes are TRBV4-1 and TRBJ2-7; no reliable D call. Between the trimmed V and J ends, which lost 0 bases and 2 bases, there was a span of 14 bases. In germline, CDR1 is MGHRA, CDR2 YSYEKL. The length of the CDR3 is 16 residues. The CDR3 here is CASSQDWKLGPYEQYF. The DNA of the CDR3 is TGCGCCAGCAGCCAAGATTGGAAATTGGGTCCCTACGAGCAGTACTTC.

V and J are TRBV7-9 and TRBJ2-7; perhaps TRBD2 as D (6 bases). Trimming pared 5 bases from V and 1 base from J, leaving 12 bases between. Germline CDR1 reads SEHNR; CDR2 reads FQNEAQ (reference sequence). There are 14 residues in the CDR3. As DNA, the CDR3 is TGTGCCAGCAGCCGTGGGGGGAATTCCTACGAGCAGTACTTC. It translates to CASSRGGNSYEQYF.

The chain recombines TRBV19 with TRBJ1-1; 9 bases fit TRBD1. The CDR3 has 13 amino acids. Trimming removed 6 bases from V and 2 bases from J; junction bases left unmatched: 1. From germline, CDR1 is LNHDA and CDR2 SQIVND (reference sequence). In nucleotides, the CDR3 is TGTGCCAGTAGGGGACAGGGAAACACTGAAGCTTTCTTT. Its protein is CASRGQGNTEAFF. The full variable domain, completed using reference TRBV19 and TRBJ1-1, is DGGITQSPKYLFRKEGQNVTLSCEQNLNHDAMYWYRQDPGQGLRLIYYSQIVNDFQKGDIAEGYSVSREKKESFPLTVTSAQKNPTAFYLCASRGQGNTEAFFGQGTRLTVV.

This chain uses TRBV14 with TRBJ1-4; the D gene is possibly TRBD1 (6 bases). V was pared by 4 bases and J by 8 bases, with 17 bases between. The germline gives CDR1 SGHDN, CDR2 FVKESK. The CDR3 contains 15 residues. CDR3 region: CASSPGGGRKEKLFF. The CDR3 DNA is TGTGCCAGCAGCCCGGGAGGGGGAAGGAAGGAAAAACTGTTTTTT. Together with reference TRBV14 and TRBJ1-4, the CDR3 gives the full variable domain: EAGVTQFPSHSVIEKGQTVTLRCDPISGHDNLYWYRRVMGKEIKFLLHFVKESKQDESGMPNNRFLAERTGGTYSTLKVQPAELEDSGVYFCASSPGGGRKEKLFFGSGTQLSVL.

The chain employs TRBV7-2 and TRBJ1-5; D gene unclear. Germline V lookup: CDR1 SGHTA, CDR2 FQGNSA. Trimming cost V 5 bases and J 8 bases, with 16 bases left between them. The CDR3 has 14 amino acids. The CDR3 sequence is CASSARPPWEPQHF. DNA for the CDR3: TGTGCCAGCAGCGCCCGCCCCCCCTGGGAGCCCCAGCATTTT.

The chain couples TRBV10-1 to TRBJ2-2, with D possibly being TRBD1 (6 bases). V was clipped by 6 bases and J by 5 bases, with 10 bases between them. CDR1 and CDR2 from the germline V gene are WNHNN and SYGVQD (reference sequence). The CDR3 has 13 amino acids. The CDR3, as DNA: TGCGCCAGCAGCCTCACAGGGACCGGGGAGCTGTTTTTT. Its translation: CASSLTGTGELFF.

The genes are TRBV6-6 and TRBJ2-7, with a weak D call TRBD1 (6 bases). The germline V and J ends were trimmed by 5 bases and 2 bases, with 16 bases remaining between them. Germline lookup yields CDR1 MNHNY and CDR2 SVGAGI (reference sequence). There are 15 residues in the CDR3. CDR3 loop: CASSILQGFAYEQYF. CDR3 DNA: TGTGCCAGCAGTATATTACAGGGTTTTGCCTACGAGCAGTACTTC.

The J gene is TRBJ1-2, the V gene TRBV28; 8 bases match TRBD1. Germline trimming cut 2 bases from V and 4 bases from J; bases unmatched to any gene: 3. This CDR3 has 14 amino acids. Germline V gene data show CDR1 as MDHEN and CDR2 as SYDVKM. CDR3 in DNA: TGTGCCAGCAGTTTAACAGGGGGAGGCTATGGCTACACCTTC. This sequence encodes CASSLTGGGYGYTF.

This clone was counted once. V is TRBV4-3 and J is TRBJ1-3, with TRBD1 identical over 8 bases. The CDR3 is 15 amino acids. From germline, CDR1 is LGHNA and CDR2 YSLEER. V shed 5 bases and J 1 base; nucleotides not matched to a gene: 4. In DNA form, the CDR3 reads TGCGCCAGCAGCGGGACAGGAATTTCTGGAAACACCATATATTTT. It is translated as CASSGTGISGNTIYF.

CDR3 protein: CASSYRTTLRETQYF. The CDR3, as DNA: TGTGCCAGCAGTTACCGGACGACCTTGCGAGAGACCCAGTACTTC. The chain employs TRBV28 and TRBJ2-5; unclear D gene. CDR1 is MDHEN and CDR2 is SYDVKM in the germline V gene. The CDR3 spans 15 residues. V was shortened by 4 bases and J by 4 bases, with 16 bases between the two germline ends.

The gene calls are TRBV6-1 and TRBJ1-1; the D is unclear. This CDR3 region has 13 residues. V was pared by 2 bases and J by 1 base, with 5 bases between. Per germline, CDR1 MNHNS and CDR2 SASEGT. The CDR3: CASSELGNTEAFF. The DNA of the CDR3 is TGTGCCAGCAGTGAACTGGGGAACACTGAAGCTTTCTTT.

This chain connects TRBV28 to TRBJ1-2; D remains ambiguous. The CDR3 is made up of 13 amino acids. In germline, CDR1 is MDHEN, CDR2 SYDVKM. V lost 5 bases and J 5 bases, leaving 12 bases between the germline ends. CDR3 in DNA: TGTGCCAGCAGTGCTAACCCGGCGTATGGCTACACCTTC. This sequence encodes CASSANPAYGYTF.

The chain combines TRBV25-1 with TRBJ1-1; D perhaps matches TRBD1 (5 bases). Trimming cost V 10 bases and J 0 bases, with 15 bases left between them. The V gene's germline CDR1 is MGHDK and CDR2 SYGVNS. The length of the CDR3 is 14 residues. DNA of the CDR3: TGTGCCAACCCACGAGGGGACCTGAACACTGAAGCTTTCTTT. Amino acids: CANPRGDLNTEAFF.

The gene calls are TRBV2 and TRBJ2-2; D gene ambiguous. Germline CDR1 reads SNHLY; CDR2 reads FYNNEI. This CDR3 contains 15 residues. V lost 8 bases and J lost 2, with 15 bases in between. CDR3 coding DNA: TGTGCCAGCCTCCCCCCTGGCATTAACACCGGGGAGCTGTTTTTT. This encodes CASLPPGINTGELFF.

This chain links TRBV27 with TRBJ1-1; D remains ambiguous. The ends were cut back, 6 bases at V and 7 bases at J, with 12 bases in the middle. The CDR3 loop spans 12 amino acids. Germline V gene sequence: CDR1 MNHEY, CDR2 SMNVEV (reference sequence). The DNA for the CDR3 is TGTGCCAGCAGCCCCAGCGGTTTTGAAGCTTTCTTT. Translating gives CASSPSGFEAFF.

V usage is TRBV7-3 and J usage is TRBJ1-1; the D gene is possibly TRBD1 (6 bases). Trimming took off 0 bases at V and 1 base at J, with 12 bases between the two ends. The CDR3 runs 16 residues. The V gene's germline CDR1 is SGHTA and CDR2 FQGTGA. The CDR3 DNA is TGTGCCAGCAGCTTAACGGGGGGGCGATCGAACACTGAAGCTTTCTTT. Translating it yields CASSLTGGRSNTEAFF.

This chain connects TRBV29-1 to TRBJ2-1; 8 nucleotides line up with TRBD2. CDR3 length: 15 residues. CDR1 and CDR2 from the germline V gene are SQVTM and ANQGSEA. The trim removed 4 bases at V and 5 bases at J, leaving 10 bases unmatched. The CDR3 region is CSVAAHSGVNNEQFF. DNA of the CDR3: TGCAGCGTTGCCGCCCATAGCGGGGTTAACAATGAGCAGTTCTTC.